Following are 15 T cell receptor beta chains from one sample sequenced in a study of T-cell reconstitution after alpha-beta-depleted transplantation in children. Unique molecular identifiers tagged the TCRbeta library. TCRdb reanalysed the PCR reads using MiXCR and keeps one entry per CDR3 protein. The sample records approximately 220,000 distinct CDR3 sequences, over 15% being singletons. Sequencing was performed on PBMCs, mostly from graft donor cells, taken 360 days after TCRalphabeta/CD19-depleted stem cell transplant. Receptor source: a male patient under 10 years old who had a stem cell transplant for acute lymphoblastic leukemia, so the T cells may come from the graft donor.

The table lists this clonotype with a few counts. J is TRBJ1-5 and V is TRBV27, with D uncertain. Trimming cost V 6 bases and J 6 bases, with 12 bases left between them. From germline, CDR1 is MNHEY and CDR2 SMNVEV (reference sequence). CDR3 length equals 13 residues. The DNA of the CDR3 is TGTGCCAGCAGCATCAAGGGTGGTCAGCCCCAGCATTTT. Encoded protein: CASSIKGGQPQHF.

This clonotype was counted a few times. V gene TRBV5-1 combines with J gene TRBJ2-7; 9 bases match TRBD1. CDR3 size: 14 residues. J gave up 2 bases and V 4 bases, and 4 bases lay outside the gene matches. Looked up from germline, CDR1 is SGHRS and CDR2 is YFSETQ. CDR3 sequence reads: CASSGGDRAYEQYF. CDR3 DNA sequence: TGCGCCAGCAGCGGGGGGGACAGGGCCTACGAGCAGTACTTC.

The genes are TRBV29-1 and TRBJ2-3; D is perhaps TRBD1 (5 bases). This CDR3 has 11 residues. Germline-derived CDR1 and CDR2 are SQVTM and ANQGSEA. CDR3 nucleotide sequence: TGCACCATTCAGGGTGGTAGTACGCAGTATTTT. Protein sequence: CTIQGGSTQYF.

This clonotype appeared a few times. The chain combines TRBV6-2 or TRBV6-3 with TRBJ2-5; D possibly corresponds to TRBD1 (5 bases). The germline CDR1 and CDR2 sequences are MNHEY and SVGEGT. The CDR3 has 13 residues. The germline V and J ends were trimmed by 4 bases and 3 bases, with 9 bases remaining between them. In nucleotides, the CDR3 is TGTGCCAGCAGTTTCCTGACAGAAGAGACCCAGTACTTC. It translates to CASSFLTEETQYF.

This clonotype was observed a handful of times. The V call is TRBV29-1, the J call TRBJ2-5, with D possibly TRBD1 on 5 matching bases. This CDR3 is 14 amino acids long. The V end lost 6 bases, the J end lost 2 bases, and 16 bases lay between the germline ends. Germline V gene lookup returns CDR1 SQVTM and CDR2 ANQGSEA. CDR3 in DNA: TGCAGCGTAGTTCATTCAGGGTTACAAGAGACCCAGTACTTC. As protein: CSVVHSGLQETQYF.

This clonotype was found a few times. The rearrangement links TRBV4-1 to TRBJ2-1; D not resolved. V was cut by 3 bases and J by 5 bases, with 23 bases left in between. Germline assignment: CDR1 MGHRA and CDR2 YSYEKL. The CDR3 consists of 18 residues. The CDR3 is CASSHHFPVDFGDNEQFF. CDR3 in DNA: TGCGCCAGCAGCCACCACTTTCCAGTAGATTTTGGAGACAATGAGCAGTTCTTC.

This clonotype came up a few times. The chain has TRBV7-2 and TRBJ1-1; weak D call: TRBD1 (6 bases). Germline loops: CDR1 SGHTA, CDR2 FQGNSA. The CDR3 sequence is 14 residues long. V shed 1 base and J shed 6 bases, with 12 bases lying between them. DNA of the CDR3: TGTGCCAGCAGCTTAGGAGGACAGACCTCTGAAGCTTTCTTT. This translates into CASSLGGQTSEAFF.

Notes on this clonotype: A much larger clone sits a single nucleotide away, making a read error possible. This sequence joins TRBV24-1 and TRBJ2-1, with D hard to call. Per the germline V gene, CDR1 is KGHDR and CDR2 is SFDVKD. The CDR3 sequence is 14 residues long. For the CDR3, the DNA is TGTGCCACCAGTGTTAAGTCGACCTACTATGAGCAGTTCTTC. Encoded protein: CATSVKSTYYEQFF.

The chain carries TRBV10-3 and TRBJ2-5; possible D gene TRBD1, 7 bases. CDR1 and CDR2 from the germline V gene are ENHRY and SYGVKD. V was pared by 7 bases and J by 1 base, with 13 bases between. This CDR3 comprises 14 residues. In nucleotides, the CDR3 is TGTGCCATCACTGCAGGGGGGCCCCAAGAGACCCAGTACTTC. Its protein is CAITAGGPQETQYF.

Many counts were recorded for this clonotype. The V gene is TRBV20-1, the J gene TRBJ1-5; D unclear. The germline gives CDR1 DFQATT, CDR2 SNEGSKA (reference sequence). V was shortened by 4 bases and J by 4 bases, with 11 bases between the two germline ends. This CDR3 contains 13 residues. The CDR3 loop reads CSANDGRNQPQHF. For the CDR3, the DNA is TGCAGTGCTAATGACGGGAGAAATCAGCCCCAGCATTTT.

This clonotype was detected ten times or more. This chain connects TRBV10-2 to TRBJ2-5; D is ambiguous. V lost 2 bases and J lost 5, with 9 bases in between. Germline V CDR1 and CDR2: WSHSY, SAAADI. CDR3 length: 13 amino acids. The CDR3 nucleotides are TGCGCCAGCAGTGAGGGGGTTCTCGAGACCCAGTACTTC. Residues: CASSEGVLETQYF.

This clonotype has only a few counts. V usage is TRBV7-6 and J usage is TRBJ2-3; no reliable D call. Germline lookup yields CDR1 SGHVS and CDR2 FNYEAQ. This CDR3 has 13 amino acids. Trimming removed 2 bases at V and 7 bases at J, with 10 bases between. The CDR3, as DNA: TGTGCCAGCAGCTTATCCCGGGCGAATACGCAGTATTTT. It yields the protein CASSLSRANTQYF.

Only a few counts were recorded for this clonotype. The gene calls are TRBV25-1 and TRBJ2-2, with D perhaps given as TRBD1 or TRBD2 (5 bases each). Trimming took off 3 bases at V and 5 bases at J, with 10 bases between the two ends. The CDR3 sequence is 14 residues long. Germline lookup yields CDR1 MGHDK and CDR2 SYGVNS. In nucleotides, the CDR3 is TGTGCCAGCAGTGAGATCGGGGCTACCGGGGAGCTGTTTTTT. Translated, it gives CASSEIGATGELFF.

This clonotype was recorded a few times. The genes are TRBV12-3 or TRBV12-4 and TRBJ2-7; the match to TRBD1 covers 8 bases. V shed 4 bases and J 4 bases; nucleotides not matched to a gene: 9. The CDR3 spans 15 residues. CDR3 residues: CASSSSRQGRYEQYF. CDR3 sequence (DNA): TGTGCCAGCAGTTCCTCCCGACAGGGGAGATACGAGCAGTACTTC.

The chain uses TRBV12-3 or TRBV12-4 and TRBJ2-3, with 8 bases aligning to TRBD2. The CDR3 sequence is 16 residues long. The V gene end was trimmed by 1 base and the J gene end by 3 bases; junction bases not matched to a gene: 6. The CDR3 loop reads CASSLGAGDSTDTQYF. The CDR3 coding sequence is TGTGCCAGCAGTTTAGGAGCGGGGGATAGTACAGATACGCAGTATTTT.